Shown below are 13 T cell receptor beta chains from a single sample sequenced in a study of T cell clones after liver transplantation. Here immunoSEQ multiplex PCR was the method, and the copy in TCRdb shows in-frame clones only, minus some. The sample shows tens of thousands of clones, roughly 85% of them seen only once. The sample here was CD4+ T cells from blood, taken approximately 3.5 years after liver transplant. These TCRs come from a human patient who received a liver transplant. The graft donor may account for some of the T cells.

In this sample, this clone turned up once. For the CDR3, the DNA is TGTGCCAGCAGCTTAGCTTTTTCTAGAGGAGAGACCCAGTACTTC. Its translation is CASSLAFSRGETQYF. This chain joins TRBV7-2 and TRBJ2-5, with D hard to call. V gave up 0 bases and J gave up 4 bases, with 12 bases separating them. This CDR3 comprises 15 residues. The germline V gene has CDR1 SGHTA and CDR2 FQGNSA. Complete variable domain (other parts from reference TRBV7-2 and TRBJ2-5): GAGVSQSPSNKVTEKGKDVELRCDPISGHTALYWYRQSLGQGLEFLIYFQGNSAPDKSGLPSDRFSAERTGGSVSTLTIQRTQQEDSAVYLCASSLAFSRGETQYFGPGTRLLVL.

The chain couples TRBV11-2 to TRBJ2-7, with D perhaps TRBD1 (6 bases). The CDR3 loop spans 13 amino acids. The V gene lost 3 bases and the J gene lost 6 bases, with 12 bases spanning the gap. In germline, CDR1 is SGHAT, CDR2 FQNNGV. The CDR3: CASSFYLGGEQYF. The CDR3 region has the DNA TGTGCCAGCAGCTTTTATTTAGGGGGCGAGCAGTACTTC. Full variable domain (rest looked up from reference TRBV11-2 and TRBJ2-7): EAGVAQSPRYKIIEKRQSVAFWCNPISGHATLYWYQQILGQGPKLLIQFQNNGVVDDSQLPKDRFSAERLKGVDSTLKIQPAKLEDSAVYLCASSFYLGGEQYFGPGTRLTVT.

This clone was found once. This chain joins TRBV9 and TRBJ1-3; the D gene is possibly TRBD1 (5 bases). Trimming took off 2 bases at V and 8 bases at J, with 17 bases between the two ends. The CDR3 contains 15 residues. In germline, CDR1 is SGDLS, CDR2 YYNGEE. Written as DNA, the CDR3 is TGTGCCAGCAGCGTCCAGGGTGTTCCTGGTGACACCATATATTTT. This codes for CASSVQGVPGDTIYF.

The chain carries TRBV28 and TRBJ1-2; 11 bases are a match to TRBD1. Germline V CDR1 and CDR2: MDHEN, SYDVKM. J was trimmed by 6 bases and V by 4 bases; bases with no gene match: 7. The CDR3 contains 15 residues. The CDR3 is CASSWHGTGGHGYTF. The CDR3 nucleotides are TGTGCCAGCAGTTGGCATGGGACAGGGGGTCATGGCTACACCTTC.

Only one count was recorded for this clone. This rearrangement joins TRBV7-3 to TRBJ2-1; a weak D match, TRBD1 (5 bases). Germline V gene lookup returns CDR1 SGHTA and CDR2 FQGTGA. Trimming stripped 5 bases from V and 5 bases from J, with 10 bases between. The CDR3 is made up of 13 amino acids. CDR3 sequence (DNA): TGTGCCAGCAGCACAGGAGACCACAATGAGCAGTTCTTC. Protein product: CASSTGDHNEQFF.

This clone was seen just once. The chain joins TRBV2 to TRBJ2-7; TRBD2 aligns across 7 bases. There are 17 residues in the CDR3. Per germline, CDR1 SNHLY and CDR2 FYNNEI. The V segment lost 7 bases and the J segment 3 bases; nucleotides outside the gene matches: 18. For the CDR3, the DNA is TGTGCCAGCAAGACTAGCTTCGGTAACGGGAGCCTCTACGAGCAGTACTTC. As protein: CASKTSFGNGSLYEQYF.

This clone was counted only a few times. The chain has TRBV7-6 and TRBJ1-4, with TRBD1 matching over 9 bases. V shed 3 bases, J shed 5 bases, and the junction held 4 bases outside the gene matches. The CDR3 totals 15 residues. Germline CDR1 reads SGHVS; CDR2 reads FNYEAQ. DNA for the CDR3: TGTGCCAGCAGCTTGACAGGGGGGGAAAATGAAAAACTGTTTTTT. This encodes CASSLTGGENEKLFF.

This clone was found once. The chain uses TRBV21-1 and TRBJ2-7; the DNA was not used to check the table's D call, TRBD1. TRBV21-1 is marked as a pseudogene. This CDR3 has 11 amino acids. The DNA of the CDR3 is TGTGCCAGGGGCCCTCGGAACGAGCAGTACTTC. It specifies CARGPRNEQYF.

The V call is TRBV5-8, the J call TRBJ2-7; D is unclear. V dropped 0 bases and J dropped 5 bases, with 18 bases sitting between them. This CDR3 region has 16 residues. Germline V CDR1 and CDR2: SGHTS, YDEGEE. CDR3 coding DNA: TGTGCCAGCAGCTTGGGGAACACCCGGAGTGTAGACGAGCAGTACTTC. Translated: CASSLGNTRSVDEQYF.

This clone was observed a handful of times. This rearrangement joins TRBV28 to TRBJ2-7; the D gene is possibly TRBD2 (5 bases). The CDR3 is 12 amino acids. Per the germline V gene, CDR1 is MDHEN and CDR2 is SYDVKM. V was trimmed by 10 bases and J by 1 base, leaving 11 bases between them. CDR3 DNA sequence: TGTGCCACCAAGTCGGGGTCCTACGAGCAGTACTTC. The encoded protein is CATKSGSYEQYF.

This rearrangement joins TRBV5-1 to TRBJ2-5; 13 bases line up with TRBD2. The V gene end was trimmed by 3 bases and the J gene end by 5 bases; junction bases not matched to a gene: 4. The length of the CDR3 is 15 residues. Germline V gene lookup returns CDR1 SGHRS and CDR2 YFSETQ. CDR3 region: CASSWGTSGMETQYF. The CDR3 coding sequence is TGCGCCAGCAGCTGGGGGACTAGCGGGATGGAGACCCAGTACTTC. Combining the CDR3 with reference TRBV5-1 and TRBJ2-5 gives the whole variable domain KAGVTQTPRYLIKTRGQQVTLSCSPISGHRSVSWYQQTPGQGLQFLFEYFSETQRNKGNFPGRFSGRQFSNSRSEMNVSTLELGDSALYLCASSWGTSGMETQYFGPGTRLLVL.

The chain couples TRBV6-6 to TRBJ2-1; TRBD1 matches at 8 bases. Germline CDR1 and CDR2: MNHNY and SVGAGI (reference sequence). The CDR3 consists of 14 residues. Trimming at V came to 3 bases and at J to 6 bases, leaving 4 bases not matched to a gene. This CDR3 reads CASSYGTGLNEQFF. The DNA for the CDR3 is TGTGCCAGCAGTTATGGGACAGGCCTCAATGAGCAGTTCTTC.

The CDR3 nucleotides are TGTGCCAGCAGTACGCAGGGGAACACTGAAGCTTTCTTT. It codes for CASSTQGNTEAFF. The chain joins TRBV2 to TRBJ1-1; D may be TRBD1 (5 bases). The length of the CDR3 is 13 residues. Germline V CDR1 and CDR2: SNHLY, FYNNEI. Trimming pared 5 bases from V and 1 base from J, leaving 8 bases between. The entire variable domain, with the rest obtained from reference TRBV2 and TRBJ1-1, is as follows: EPEVTQTPSHQVTQMGQEVILRCVPISNHLYFYWYRQILGQKVEFLVSFYNNEISEKSEIFDDQFSVERPDGSNFTLKIRSTKLEDSAMYFCASSTQGNTEAFFGQGTRLTVV.